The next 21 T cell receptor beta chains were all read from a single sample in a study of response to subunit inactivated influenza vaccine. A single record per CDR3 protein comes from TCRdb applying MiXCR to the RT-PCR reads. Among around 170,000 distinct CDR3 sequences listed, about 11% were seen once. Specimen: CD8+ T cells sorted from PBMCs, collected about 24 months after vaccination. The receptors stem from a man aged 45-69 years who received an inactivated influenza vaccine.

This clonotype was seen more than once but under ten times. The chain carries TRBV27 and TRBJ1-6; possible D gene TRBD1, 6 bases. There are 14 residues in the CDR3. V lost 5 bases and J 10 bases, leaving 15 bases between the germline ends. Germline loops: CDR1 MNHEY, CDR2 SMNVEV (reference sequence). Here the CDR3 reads CASSVGGAGSPLHF. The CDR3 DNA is TGTGCCAGCAGTGTTGGGGGCGCTGGGTCACCCCTCCACTTT.

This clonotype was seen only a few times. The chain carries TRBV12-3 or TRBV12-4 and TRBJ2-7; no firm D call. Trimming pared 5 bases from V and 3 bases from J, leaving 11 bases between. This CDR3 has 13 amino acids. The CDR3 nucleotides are TGTGCCAGCAGTGCCGGACGCTACTACGAGCAGTACTTC. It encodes CASSAGRYYEQYF.

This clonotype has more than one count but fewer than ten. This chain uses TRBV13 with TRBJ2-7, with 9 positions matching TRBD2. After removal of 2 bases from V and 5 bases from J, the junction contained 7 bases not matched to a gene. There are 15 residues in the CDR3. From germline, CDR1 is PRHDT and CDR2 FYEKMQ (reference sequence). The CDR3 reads CASSLLGGRAHEQYF. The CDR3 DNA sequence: TGTGCCAGCAGCTTACTCGGCGGGAGGGCCCACGAGCAGTACTTC.

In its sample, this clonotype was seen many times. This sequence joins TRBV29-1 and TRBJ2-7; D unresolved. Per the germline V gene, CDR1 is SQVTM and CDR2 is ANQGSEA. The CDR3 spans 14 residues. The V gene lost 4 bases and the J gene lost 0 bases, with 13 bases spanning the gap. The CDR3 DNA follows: TGCAGCGTTGTTGGGCCCACGAGCTCCTACGAGCAGTACTTC. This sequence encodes CSVVGPTSSYEQYF.

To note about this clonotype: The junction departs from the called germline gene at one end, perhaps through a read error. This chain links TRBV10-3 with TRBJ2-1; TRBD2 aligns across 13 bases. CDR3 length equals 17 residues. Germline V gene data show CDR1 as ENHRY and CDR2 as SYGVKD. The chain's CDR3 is CAISEALLAGGQNEQFF. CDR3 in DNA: TGTGCCATAAGTGAGGCACTACTAGCGGGAGGGCAAAATGAGCAGTTCTTC.

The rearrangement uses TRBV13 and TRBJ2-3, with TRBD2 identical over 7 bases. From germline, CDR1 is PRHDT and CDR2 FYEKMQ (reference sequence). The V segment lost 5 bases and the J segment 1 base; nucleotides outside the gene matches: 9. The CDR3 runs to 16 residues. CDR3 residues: CASSVRTSSGTDTQYF. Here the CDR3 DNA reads TGTGCCAGCAGCGTACGGACTAGTTCCGGCACAGATACGCAGTATTTT.

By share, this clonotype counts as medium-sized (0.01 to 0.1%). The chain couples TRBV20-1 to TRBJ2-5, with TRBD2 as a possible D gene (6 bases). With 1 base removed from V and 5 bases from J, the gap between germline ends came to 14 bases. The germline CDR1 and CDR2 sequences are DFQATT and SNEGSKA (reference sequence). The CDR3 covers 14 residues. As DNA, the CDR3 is TGCAGTGCTAGAGTTGTGGGAGGAGGTGAGACCCAGTACTTC. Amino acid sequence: CSARVVGGGETQYF.

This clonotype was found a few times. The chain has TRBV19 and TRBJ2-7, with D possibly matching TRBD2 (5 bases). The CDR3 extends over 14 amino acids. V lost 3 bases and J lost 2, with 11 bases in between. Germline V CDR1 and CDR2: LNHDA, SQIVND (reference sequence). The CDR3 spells CASSILAWTYEQYF. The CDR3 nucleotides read TGTGCCAGTAGTATTCTAGCTTGGACCTACGAGCAGTACTTC.

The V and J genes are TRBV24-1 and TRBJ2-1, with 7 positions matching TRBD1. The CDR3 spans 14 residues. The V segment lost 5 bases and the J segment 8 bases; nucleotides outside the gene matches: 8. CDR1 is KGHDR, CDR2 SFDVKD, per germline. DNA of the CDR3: TGTGCCACCAGTGTGACAGGGTATGGCGATGAGCAGTTCTTC. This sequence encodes CATSVTGYGDEQFF.

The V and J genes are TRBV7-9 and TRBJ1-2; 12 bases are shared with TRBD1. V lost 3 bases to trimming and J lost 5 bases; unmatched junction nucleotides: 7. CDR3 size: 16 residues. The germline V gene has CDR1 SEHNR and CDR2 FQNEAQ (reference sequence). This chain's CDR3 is CASSFGDRGRLYGYTF. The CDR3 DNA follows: TGTGCCAGCAGCTTTGGGGACAGGGGGCGCCTGTATGGCTACACCTTC.

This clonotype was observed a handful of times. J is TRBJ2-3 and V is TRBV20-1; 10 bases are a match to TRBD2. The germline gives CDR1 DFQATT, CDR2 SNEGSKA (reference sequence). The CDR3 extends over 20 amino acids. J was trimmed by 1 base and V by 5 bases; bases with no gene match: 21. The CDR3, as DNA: TGCAGTGCTCAAAAGGAGCCGGGACTAGCGAAACCTGGAGGCACAGATACGCAGTATTTT. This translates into CSAQKEPGLAKPGGTDTQYF.

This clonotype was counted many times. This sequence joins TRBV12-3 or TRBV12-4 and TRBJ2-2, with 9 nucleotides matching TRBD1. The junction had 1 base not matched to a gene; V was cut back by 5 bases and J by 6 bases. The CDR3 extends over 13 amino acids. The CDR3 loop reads CASSRTGAGELFF. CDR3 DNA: TGTGCCAGCAGTAGGACAGGGGCCGGGGAGCTGTTTTTT.

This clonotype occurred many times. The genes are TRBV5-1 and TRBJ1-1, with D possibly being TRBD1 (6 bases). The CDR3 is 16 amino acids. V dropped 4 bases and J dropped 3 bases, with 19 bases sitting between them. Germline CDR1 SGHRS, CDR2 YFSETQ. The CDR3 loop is CASSLPTGGVDTEAFF. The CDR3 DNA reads TGCGCCAGCAGCCTCCCGACAGGAGGGGTGGACACTGAAGCTTTCTTT.

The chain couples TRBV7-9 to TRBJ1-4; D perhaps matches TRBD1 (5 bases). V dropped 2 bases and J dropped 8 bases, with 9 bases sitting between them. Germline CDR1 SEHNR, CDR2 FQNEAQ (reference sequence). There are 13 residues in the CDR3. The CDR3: CASSLPGYEKLFF. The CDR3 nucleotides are TGTGCCAGCAGCTTACCAGGGTACGAAAAACTGTTTTTT.

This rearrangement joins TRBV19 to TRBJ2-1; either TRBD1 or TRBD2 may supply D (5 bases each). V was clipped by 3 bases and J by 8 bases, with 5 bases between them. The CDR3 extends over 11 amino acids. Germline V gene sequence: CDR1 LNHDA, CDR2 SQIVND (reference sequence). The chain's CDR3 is CASSMGDEQFF. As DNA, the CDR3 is TGTGCCAGTAGTATGGGGGATGAGCAGTTCTTC. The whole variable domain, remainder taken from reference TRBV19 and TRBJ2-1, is DGGITQSPKYLFRKEGQNVTLSCEQNLNHDAMYWYRQDPGQGLRLIYYSQIVNDFQKGDIAEGYSVSREKKESFPLTVTSAQKNPTAFYLCASSMGDEQFFGPGTRLTVL.

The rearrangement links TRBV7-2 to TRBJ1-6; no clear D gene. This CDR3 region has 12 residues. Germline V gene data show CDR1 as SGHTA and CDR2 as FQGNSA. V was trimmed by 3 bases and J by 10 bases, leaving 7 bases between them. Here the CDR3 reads CASSFGVSPLHF. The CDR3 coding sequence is TGTGCCAGCAGCTTTGGGGTCTCACCCCTCCACTTT.

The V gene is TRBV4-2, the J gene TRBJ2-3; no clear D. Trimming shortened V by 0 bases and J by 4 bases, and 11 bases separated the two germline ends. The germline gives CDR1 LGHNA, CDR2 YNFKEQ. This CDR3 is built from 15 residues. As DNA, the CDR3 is TGTGCCAGCAGCCAAGATCGGGCTGGGGCAGATACGCAGTATTTT. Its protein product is CASSQDRAGADTQYF.

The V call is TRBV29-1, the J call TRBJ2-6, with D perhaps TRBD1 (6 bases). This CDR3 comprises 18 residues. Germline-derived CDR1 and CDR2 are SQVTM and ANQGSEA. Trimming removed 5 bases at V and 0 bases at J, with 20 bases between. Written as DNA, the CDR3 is TGCAGCGTTTATTGGCCAGGGGACCCCAACTCTGGGGCCAACGTCCTGACTTTC. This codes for CSVYWPGDPNSGANVLTF.

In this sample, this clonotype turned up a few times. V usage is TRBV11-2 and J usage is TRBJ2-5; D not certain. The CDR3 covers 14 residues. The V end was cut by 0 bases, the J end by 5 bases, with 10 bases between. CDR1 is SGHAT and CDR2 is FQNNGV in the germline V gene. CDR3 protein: CASSLDLVGETQYF. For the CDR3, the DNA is TGTGCCAGCAGCTTAGACTTAGTAGGGGAGACCCAGTACTTC.

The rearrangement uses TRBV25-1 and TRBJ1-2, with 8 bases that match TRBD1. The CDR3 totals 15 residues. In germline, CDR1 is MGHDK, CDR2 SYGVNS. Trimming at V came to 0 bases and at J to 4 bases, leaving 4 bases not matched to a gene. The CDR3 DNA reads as TGTGCCAGCAGTGAATATAACAGGGGGGCCTATGGCTACACCTTC. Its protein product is CASSEYNRGAYGYTF.

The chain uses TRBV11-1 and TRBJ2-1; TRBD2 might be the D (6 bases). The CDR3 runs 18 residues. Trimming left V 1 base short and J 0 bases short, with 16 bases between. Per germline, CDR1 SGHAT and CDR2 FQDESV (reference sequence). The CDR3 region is CASSLVGAPRGSYNEQFF. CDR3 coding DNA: TGTGCCAGCAGCTTAGTCGGGGCCCCGCGGGGCTCCTACAATGAGCAGTTCTTC.